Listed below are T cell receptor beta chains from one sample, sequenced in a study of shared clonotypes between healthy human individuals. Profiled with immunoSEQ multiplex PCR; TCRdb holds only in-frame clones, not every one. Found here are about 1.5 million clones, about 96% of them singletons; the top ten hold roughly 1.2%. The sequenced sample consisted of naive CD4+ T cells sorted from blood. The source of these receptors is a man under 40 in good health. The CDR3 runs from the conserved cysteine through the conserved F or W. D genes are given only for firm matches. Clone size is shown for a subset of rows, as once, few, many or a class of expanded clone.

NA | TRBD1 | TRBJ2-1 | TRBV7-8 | CASSSGTGTYNEQFF | TGTGCCAGCAGCTCCGGGACAGGGACCTACAATGAGCAGTTCTTC
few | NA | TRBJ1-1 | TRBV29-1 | CSVKSRDTEAFF | TGCAGCGTTAAGAGTCGGGACACTGAAGCTTTCTTT
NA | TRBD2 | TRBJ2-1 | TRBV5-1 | CASSLLVAGVYEQFF | TGCGCCAGCAGCTTGTTGGTAGCGGGAGTCTATGAGCAGTTCTTC
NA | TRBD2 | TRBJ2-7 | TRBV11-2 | CASSRTSGGLSYEQYF | TGTGCCAGCAGCAGGACTAGCGGGGGGCTCTCCTACGAGCAGTACTTC
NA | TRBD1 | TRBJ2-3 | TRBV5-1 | CASGSDRGLTDTQYF | TGCGCCAGCGGCTCTGACAGGGGATTAACAGATACGCAGTATTTT
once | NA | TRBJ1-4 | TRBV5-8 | CASSKTGFLEKLFF | TGTGCCAGCAGTAAAACAGGGTTTTTGGAAAAACTGTTTTTT
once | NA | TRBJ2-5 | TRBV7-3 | CASSPRQAQETQYF | TGTGCCAGCAGCCCCCGACAGGCCCAAGAGACCCAGTACTTC
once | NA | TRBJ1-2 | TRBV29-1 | CSVPKGGNYGYTF | TGCAGCGTCCCCAAGGGGGGGAACTATGGCTACACCTTC
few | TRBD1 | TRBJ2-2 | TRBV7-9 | CASRRTGDTGELFF | TGTGCCAGCAGACGGACAGGCGACACCGGGGAGCTGTTTTTT
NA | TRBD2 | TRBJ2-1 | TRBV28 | CASSPRLAAYNEQFF | TGTGCCAGCAGTCCTCGACTAGCGGCCTACAATGAGCAGTTCTTC